This entry features one T cell receptor (beta chain) sequence. Its cognate antigen has yet to be identified. No much larger clonotype is one base removed from it; base qualities were not supplied. These data come from a study of blood T cell repertoires in COVID-19 (dated by TCRdb to 2019 to 2021). Study-wide context: Samples covering the acute and convalescent phases of COVID-19 were provided by collaborators in the United States, Italy and Spain. The prospective study material was composed of cDNA or gDNA derived from T cells, B-cell-depleted T cells, or PBMCs. Subjects who had been exposed to COVID-19, were actively infected with it, or had recovered from it provided the deeply sampled blood TCRbeta repertoires that made up the dataset. The repertoires were released in a freely available public database meant as a resource for research on the immune response to SARS-CoV-2. The samples were drawn from two sources: the first 160 participants of the ongoing ImmuneRACE study, and 1,254 subjects contributed by 6 global collaborators. Sample metadata almost always included a de-identified subject ID, COVID-19 status, age in years and sex. Where HLA class I and class II types were available, the types were taken from metadata supplied by the sample provider, not from assay-based typing. Overall results and qualifications from the work: The quantity of clinical and demographic metadata differed by source and by participant and was supplied without curation.

V ends up 4 bases short and J 5 bases short, with an unmatched junction base count of 5. The CDR3 holds 15 amino acids from the cysteine to the phenylalanine. Just the 45-base CDR3 DNA is kept, in frame starting at base 1. According to the germline V gene, CDR1 reads SGHVS and CDR2 reads FQNEAQ. Collaborating institutions collected whole blood in K2EDTA tubes following their own protocols. For TCRbeta analysis, collaborator samples were shipped as frozen whole blood, as isolated PBMCs, or as DNA extracted from either sample type. The immunoSEQ Assay, a bias-controlled multiplex PCR, was used to amplify TCRbeta CDR3 regions from genomic DNA. The original pipeline was this. The number of nucleated cells in each sample was estimated by amplification of reference gene primers within the assay. To quantify the absolute abundance of each unique TCRbeta CDR3 rearrangement, sequence reads were collapsed and filtered. For each sample, productive Simpson clonality was calculated by taking the square root of Simpson's diversity index across productive rearrangements. The source is immuneACCESS, and TCRdb retained only in-frame sequences with V and J called. Part of the clones is not carried over; for the studies checked, unresolved V genes explain less than half of this, and the remainder is unexplained. That table supplies the V and J calls and clone size; D and trimming were determined from the DNA. This sample lists about 75,000 clones; 79% were detected once. The ten top clones hold 5.4% of the sample.

The material sequenced was peripheral blood. The chain joins TRBV7-8 to TRBJ2-7; TRBD2 aligns with 13 central bases. The sequence derives from an elderly woman with active or convalescent COVID-19. The CDR3 region has the sequence CASSSRGLAGNEQYF. The sequenced DNA: TGTGCCAGCAGCTCGAGGGGACTAGCGGGAAACGAGCAGTACTTC.